This is a list of T cell receptor beta chains from one sample in a study of cytotoxic CD8 clonotypes in ibrutinib-treated CLL. Produced via immunoSEQ multiplex PCR; TCRdb's table is partial and in-frame only. Among some 200,000 clones listed, just over 70% were seen once. This specimen was PBMCs, taken after 12 months of ibrutinib treatment. These receptors were obtained from a human donor with chronic lymphocytic leukemia. CDR3s include the opening cysteine and the closing phenylalanine or tryptophan. Fields, in order: V gene, clone size, J gene, D gene, CDR3 protein, CDR3 DNA. The D gene is left open where the match is weak. Only part of the rows carry a size: once, few, many, or a class if the clone is expanded.

TRBV7-2	NA	TRBJ2-7	TRBD1	CASSFPAGGEEQYF	TGTGCCAGCAGCTTCCCGGCAGGGGGTGAAGAGCAGTACTTC
TRBV7-2	few	TRBJ1-3	NA	CASSPDNGNTIYF	TGTGCCAGCAGCCCAGACAACGGAAACACCATATATTTT
TRBV21-1	NA	TRBJ2-7	NA	CASSKPGIPYEQYF	TGTGCCAGCAGCAAACCAGGGATCCCCTACGAGCAGTACTTC
TRBV28	NA	TRBJ2-3	NA	CACSGSTDTQYF	TGTGCTTGTAGCGGTAGCACAGATACGCAGTATTTT
TRBV29-1	few	TRBJ2-3	NA	CSVEAGGTDTQYF	TGCAGCGTTGAGGCAGGGGGCACAGATACGCAGTATTTT
TRBV29-1	NA	TRBJ1-4	NA	CSVDIADTEKLFF	TGCAGCGTTGATATAGCCGACACCGAAAAACTGTTTTTT
TRBV4-1	NA	TRBJ2-5	TRBD2	CASRPDVVWGRAETQYF	TGCGCCAGCAGACCAGACGTCGTTTGGGGGAGGGCCGAGACCCAGTACTTC
TRBV9	NA	TRBJ1-2	NA	CASRRKTSDHGYTF	TGTGCCAGCAGACGCAAGACTTCAGACCATGGCTACACCTTC
TRBV6-6	NA	TRBJ2-5	TRBD1	CASSLRDRGPETQYF	TGTGCCAGCAGTCTCCGGGACAGGGGGCCCGAGACCCAGTACTTC
TRBV7-8	NA	TRBJ2-3	NA	CASSFADTQYF	TGTGCCAGCAGCTTCGCAGATACGCAGTATTTT
TRBV30	NA	TRBJ1-3	NA	CAWSVPGVGSGNTIYF	TGTGCCTGGAGTGTCCCAGGGGTAGGCTCTGGAAACACCATATATTTT
TRBV30	once	TRBJ1-1	TRBD1	CAWSVQQGAGTEAFF	TGTGCCTGGAGTGTACAGCAGGGGGCCGGCACTGAAGCTTTCTTT
TRBV20-1	few	TRBJ1-2	NA	CSASRDYGYTF	TGCAGTGCTAGCAGGGACTATGGCTACACCTTC
TRBV27	many	TRBJ1-2	TRBD1	CASKNRDRDGYTF	TGTGCCAGCAAAAACCGGGACAGAGATGGCTACACCTTC
TRBV6-5	NA	TRBJ2-7	TRBD2	CASSYQAGVEQYF	TGTGCCAGCAGTTACCAAGCGGGAGTCGAGCAGTACTTC
TRBV5-1	NA	TRBJ1-2	NA	CASSLPGWSTPNYGYTF	TGCGCCAGCAGCCTACCTGGATGGAGCACTCCTAACTATGGCTACACCTTC
TRBV28	NA	TRBJ1-1	TRBD1	CASSGRQGMNTEAFF	TGTGCCAGCAGTGGCAGACAGGGAATGAACACTGAAGCTTTCTTT
TRBV29-1	NA	TRBJ2-6	NA	CSVDQGRGVSGANVLTF	TGCAGCGTTGACCAGGGGCGGGGAGTGAGCGGGGCCAACGTCCTGACTTTC
TRBV2	few	TRBJ1-6	TRBD1	CARGARDSYNSPLHF	TGTGCCAGAGGGGCCCGGGACAGCTATAATTCACCCCTCCACTTT
TRBV7-9	NA	TRBJ2-3	TRBD2	CASSIASGGAVSQYF	TGTGCCAGCAGCATAGCCAGCGGGGGGGCCGTGTCGCAGTATTTT
TRBV6-5	NA	TRBJ2-3	TRBD2	CASRWTSGRADTQYF	TGTGCCAGCAGATGGACTAGCGGGAGGGCGGATACGCAGTATTTT
TRBV11-1	NA	TRBJ2-7	TRBD1	CASSLVAGGLGEQYF	TGTGCCAGCAGCTTAGTGGCAGGGGGCCTTGGTGAGCAGTACTTC
TRBV5-5	few	TRBJ2-3	NA	CASSLLSGRPRGSDTQYF	TGTGCCAGCAGCTTGTTGAGCGGGAGACCCAGGGGGTCAGATACGCAGTATTTT
TRBV7-6	NA	TRBJ1-2	NA	CASSLAPSGGPGGYTF	TGTGCCAGCAGCTTAGCACCCTCAGGAGGGCCGGGTGGCTACACCTTC
TRBV28	NA	TRBJ1-5	TRBD1	CASSRFRGGGNQPQHF	TGTGCCAGCAGTCGCTTCCGAGGGGGCGGCAATCAGCCCCAGCATTTT
TRBV9	many	TRBJ1-2	NA	CASSPPLGGANYGYTF	TGTGCCAGCAGCCCGCCCTTGGGGGGAGCTAACTATGGCTACACCTTC
TRBV7-3	NA	TRBJ2-7	TRBD1	CASSPRGQGYEQYF	TGTGCCAGCAGCCCCAGGGGGCAGGGCTACGAGCAGTACTTC
TRBV5-1	NA	TRBJ2-7	NA	CASSLTGVTGEQYF	TGCGCCAGCAGCTTGACGGGGGTAACTGGCGAGCAGTACTTC
TRBV30	once	TRBJ1-1	TRBD1	CAWSSSGTDPNTEAFF	TGTGCCTGGAGTTCCTCGGGGACAGACCCCAACACTGAAGCTTTCTTT
TRBV12-2	NA	TRBJ2-5	NA	CASRLASTRDTQETQYF	TGTGCAAGTCGCTTAGCCTCCACCCGGGACACTCAAGAGACCCAGTACTTC
TRBV5-1	NA	TRBJ2-1	TRBD2	CASRGGTSVDNEQFF	TGCGCCAGCAGAGGAGGGACTAGCGTTGACAATGAGCAGTTCTTC
TRBV6-1	NA	TRBJ1-2	NA	CASSEAPAPYGYTF	TGTGCCAGCAGTGAGGCTCCCGCCCCCTATGGCTACACCTTC
TRBV9	once	TRBJ2-1	TRBD1	CASSPSGTDGGVEQFF	TGTGCCAGCAGCCCCTCGGGGACAGATGGGGGCGTGGAGCAGTTCTTC
TRBV29-1	once	TRBJ2-5	NA	CSVYGGGKTQYF	TGCAGCGTTTACGGTGGGGGGAAGACCCAGTACTTC
TRBV6-6	NA	TRBJ1-1	TRBD1	CASSYSGTVNTEAFF	TGTGCCAGCAGTTACTCGGGGACAGTGAACACTGAAGCTTTCTTT
TRBV5-4	NA	TRBJ2-2	NA	CASSLEWGRDTNTGELFF	TGTGCCAGCAGCTTGGAATGGGGCAGGGATACCAACACCGGGGAGCTGTTTTTT
TRBV2	few	TRBJ1-5	TRBD1	CASSSRDSSNQPQHF	TGTGCCAGCAGCAGCCGGGACAGTAGCAATCAGCCCCAGCATTTT
TRBV7-9	NA	TRBJ2-5	NA	CASSVGGETQYF	TGTGCCAGCAGCGTTGGTGGGGAGACCCAGTACTTC
TRBV7-8	NA	TRBJ1-2	NA	CASSSHPGKRDYGYTF	TGTGCCAGCAGTTCCCACCCGGGGAAGAGGGACTATGGCTACACCTTC
TRBV6-5	once	TRBJ2-1	NA	CASTLQLRGEQFF	TGTGCCAGCACTTTACAGTTAAGGGGTGAGCAGTTCTTC